This T cell receptor beta chain was recorded in a study of blood T cell repertoires in COVID-19. Study-level background: Whether acute or convalescent, the COVID-19 samples came from the United States, Italy and Spain. In each case, the material was cDNA or gDNA derived from T cells, B-cell-depleted T cells, or PBMCs.

The CDR3 runs to 14 residues. CDR1 and CDR2 from the germline V gene are LGHNA and YNFKEQ. Trimming took 5 bases from V and 2 from J; bases not matched to a gene: 2. How the authors handled the data: It was from reference gene primer amplification that nucleated cell counts were estimated. Clones were sequenced by immunoSEQ multiplex PCR, and TCRdb holds only the in-frame ones, with some missing. The D gene and trimming were derived from the DNA, and the V and J assignments and clone size from that table. Of almost 70,000 clones listed, around three quarters were seen once; the top ten hold 16%. This receptor was taken from a man in his sixties with acute or convalescent COVID-19. J is TRBJ2-7 and V is TRBV4-2; 11 bases fit TRBD2. The sample taken for sequencing was peripheral blood. CDR3 sequence (DNA): TGTGCCAGCAGCACTAGCGGGGGAACCTACGAGCAGTACTTC. It specifies CASSTSGGTYEQYF.